One sample yielded the 23 T cell receptor beta chains listed below, sequenced in a study of cytomegalovirus exposure and HLA in healthy donors. PCR used 60 Vbeta primers and 13 Jbeta primers. Sequencing used immunoSEQ multiplex PCR; TCRdb keeps in-frame clones, though not all of them. Among 100,000 to 150,000 clones listed, 8.5% to 9% were seen once. Sequencing was carried out using PBMCs. The source is a woman in her thirties or forties in good health and CMV-seropositive.

The rearrangement uses TRBV6-6 and TRBJ2-7, with TRBD2 as a possible D gene (5 bases). The CDR3 is 15 amino acids. V lost 6 bases, J lost 2 bases, and 17 bases lay in between. Germline loops: CDR1 MNHNY, CDR2 SVGAGI (reference sequence). The CDR3 region is CASSPGSLSPYEQYF. The CDR3 bases are TGTGCCAGCAGCCCGGGGAGTCTATCACCCTACGAGCAGTACTTC.

This clone was seen a few times. In nucleotides, the CDR3 is TGCGCCAGCAGCTTGTTTCTGGGGGCAGTCGCTGAAGCTTTCTTT. Amino acid sequence: CASSLFLGAVAEAFF. The chain joins TRBV5-1 to TRBJ1-1, with D tentatively TRBD1 (6 bases). CDR3 length: 15 residues. V was pared by 1 base and J by 6 bases, with 16 bases between. Germline V lookup: CDR1 SGHRS, CDR2 YFSETQ.

The sample holds a few counts of this clone. The CDR3 DNA reads as TGTGCCAGCAGCTTCAGGGGGAGCCCCTACGAGCAGTACTTC. Amino acid sequence: CASSFRGSPYEQYF. The chain uses TRBV7-9 and TRBJ2-7, with 7 positions matching TRBD1. The germline gives CDR1 SEHNR, CDR2 FQNEAQ (reference sequence). V lost 3 bases and J lost 2; bases outside the gene matches: 4. This CDR3 has 14 amino acids.

This clone has just a few counts. The chain carries TRBV6-5 and TRBJ1-5, with 8 nucleotides matching TRBD1. CDR1 and CDR2 from the germline V gene are MNHEY and SVGAGI. The CDR3 runs 14 residues. V shed 6 bases and J 5 bases; nucleotides not matched to a gene: 6. CDR3 in amino acids: CASRGQGTYQPQHF. CDR3 nucleotides: TGTGCCAGCAGAGGACAGGGTACCTATCAGCCCCAGCATTTT.

Comment on this clone: Germline and junction disagree at one end, which may indicate a read error. This sequence joins TRBV10-1 and TRBJ2-5, with 10 bases aligning to TRBD2. CDR3 length: 16 residues. Per germline, CDR1 WNHNN and CDR2 SYGVQD (reference sequence). The CDR3 DNA reads TGCGCCAGCAGTCAGGACAGAGGACTAGCGGTAGAGGCCCAGTACTTC. It translates to CASSQDRGLAVEAQYF.

This clone has more than one count but fewer than ten. The sample has other DNA sequences that encode this CDR3 too. The chain links TRBV30 to TRBJ2-7; TRBD2 matches 10 bases. Germline CDR1 and CDR2: GTSNPN and SVGIG (reference sequence). Trimming removed 0 bases from V and 2 bases from J; junction bases left unmatched: 4. CDR3 length equals 15 residues. This CDR3 reads CAWSVRLAGAYEQYF. The CDR3 DNA is TGTGCCTGGAGTGTACGGCTAGCGGGGGCCTACGAGCAGTACTTC.

J is TRBJ2-3 and V is TRBV19, with TRBD1 identical over 7 bases. The CDR3 is made up of 14 amino acids. Germline trimming cut 10 bases from V and 0 bases from J; bases unmatched to any gene: 7. CDR1 LNHDA and CDR2 SQIVND come from the germline V gene (reference sequence). The DNA of the CDR3 is TGTGCCACCCAAAAGGGGGCAAGCACAGATACGCAGTATTTT. Translating gives CATQKGASTDTQYF.

V gene TRBV7-6 combines with J gene TRBJ2-1, with 9 bases lining up with TRBD2. This CDR3 contains 17 residues. The trim removed 1 base at V and 2 bases at J, leaving 6 bases unmatched. Germline-derived CDR1 and CDR2 are SGHVS and FNYEAQ. Here the CDR3 reads CASSLVVAGEAYNEQFF. CDR3 sequence (DNA): TGTGCCAGCAGCTTAGTTGTAGCGGGGGAAGCCTACAATGAGCAGTTCTTC.

This clone was counted only a few times. V is TRBV11-2 and J is TRBJ2-5; D is possibly TRBD1 (5 bases). V was pared by 1 base and J by 0 bases, with 12 bases between. The CDR3 has 16 amino acids. Germline-derived CDR1 and CDR2 are SGHAT and FQNNGV. The CDR3 here is CASSLVSGRDQETQYF. In DNA, the CDR3 is TGTGCCAGCAGCTTAGTTTCCGGCAGGGACCAAGAGACCCAGTACTTC.

The V call is TRBV11-3, the J call TRBJ2-7; 8 bases align to TRBD1. This CDR3 comprises 13 residues. The germline CDR1 and CDR2 sequences are SGHNT and YENEEA. V shed 5 bases and J 7 bases; nucleotides not matched to a gene: 7. This CDR3 reads CASSQGQGGEQYF. DNA for the CDR3: TGTGCCAGCAGCCAAGGACAGGGTGGGGAGCAGTACTTC.

There are a few counts of this clone. The chain recombines TRBV30 with TRBJ2-2, with 7 bases identical to TRBD1. Germline loops: CDR1 GTSNPN, CDR2 SVGIG (reference sequence). V shed 1 base, J shed 2 bases, and the junction held 4 bases outside the gene matches. The CDR3 runs 15 residues. The CDR3: CAWSAGQPNTGELFF. The CDR3 DNA is TGTGCCTGGAGTGCGGGACAGCCTAACACCGGGGAGCTGTTTTTT.

This clone has more than one count but fewer than ten. Within the sample, other DNA sequences also encode this same CDR3. The rearrangement uses TRBV11-2 and TRBJ1-1; a weak D match, TRBD1 (5 bases). V was trimmed by 5 bases and J by 0 bases, leaving 7 bases between them. Germline-derived CDR1 and CDR2 are SGHAT and FQNNGV. This CDR3 has 13 residues. CDR3 loop: CASSRTLNTEAFF. The CDR3 DNA follows: TGTGCCAGCAGCCGGACATTGAACACTGAAGCTTTCTTT.

The rearrangement joins TRBV29-1 to TRBJ1-2; 7 bases are shared with TRBD1. CDR3 size: 14 residues. CDR1 and CDR2 from the germline V gene are SQVTM and ANQGSEA. V lost 4 bases to trimming and J lost 5 bases; unmatched junction nucleotides: 10. The CDR3: CSVVSGTALYGYTF. The CDR3 coding sequence is TGCAGCGTTGTGTCCGGGACAGCGCTATATGGCTACACCTTC. Based on the CDR3 plus reference TRBV29-1 and TRBJ1-2, the full variable domain is SAVISQKPSRDICQRGTSLTIQCQVDSQVTMMFWYRQQPGQSLTLIATANQGSEATYESGFVIDKFPISRPNLTFSTLTVSNMSPEDSSIYLCSVVSGTALYGYTFGSGTRLTVV.

This clone was recorded a few times. The rearrangement joins TRBV5-6 to TRBJ1-5; maybe TRBD1 (6 bases). V was pared by 5 bases and J by 5 bases, with 17 bases between. The length of the CDR3 is 15 residues. Germline CDR1 SGHDT, CDR2 YYEEEE. CDR3 loop: CASSLQGNGYQPQHF. CDR3 coding DNA: TGTGCCAGCAGTTTACAGGGTAATGGGTATCAGCCCCAGCATTTT.

This chain connects TRBV15 to TRBJ1-2; D perhaps matches TRBD1 (6 bases). V lost 0 bases to trimming and J lost 7 bases, with 18 bases between them. The length of the CDR3 is 16 residues. Per germline, CDR1 LNHNV and CDR2 YYDKDF (reference sequence). The chain's CDR3 is CATSRDFRGGGSGYTF. Written as DNA, the CDR3 is TGTGCCACCAGCAGAGATTTCCGGGGGGGCGGAAGTGGCTACACCTTC.

This clone occurred a few times. The chain uses TRBV29-1 and TRBJ2-1; 12 bases align to TRBD1. Trimming removed 2 bases from V and 6 bases from J; junction bases left unmatched: 2. The CDR3 spans 14 residues. Germline assignment: CDR1 SQVTM and CDR2 ANQGSEA. In DNA form, the CDR3 reads TGCAGCGTTGAAACGGGACAGGGGGCCAATGAGCAGTTCTTC. It yields the protein CSVETGQGANEQFF.

V gene TRBV7-2 combines with J gene TRBJ1-2, with 7 positions matching TRBD1. The CDR3 sequence is 15 residues long. The germline gives CDR1 SGHTA, CDR2 FQGNSA. Trimming took 4 bases from V and 4 from J; bases not matched to a gene: 9. The chain's CDR3 is CASSYSGQVVYGYTF. The CDR3 coding sequence is TGTGCCAGCAGCTATTCTGGACAGGTAGTCTATGGCTACACCTTC.

This clone has a handful of counts. The chain couples TRBV7-7 to TRBJ2-2; TRBD1 matches at 7 bases. Per the germline V gene, CDR1 is SSHAT and CDR2 is FNYEAQ (reference sequence). With 5 bases clipped from V and 7 bases from J, the junction kept 4 bases outside the gene matches. The length of the CDR3 is 13 residues. This CDR3 reads CASSLQGVGELFF. The DNA for the CDR3 is TGTGCCAGCAGCCTCCAGGGGGTCGGGGAGCTGTTTTTT.

The sample holds a few counts of this clone. The chain carries TRBV5-6 and TRBJ1-1; the D is unclear. Germline V gene data show CDR1 as SGHDT and CDR2 as YYEEEE. The CDR3 extends over 14 amino acids. Between the trimmed V and J ends, which lost 6 bases and 1 base, there was a span of 13 bases. The CDR3 spells CASTLRVTNTEAFF. The CDR3 nucleotides read TGTGCCAGCACCCTCCGGGTAACGAACACTGAAGCTTTCTTT.

The count of this clone is one. The chain joins TRBV11-2 to TRBJ2-2, with D perhaps TRBD2 (5 bases). Per germline, CDR1 SGHAT and CDR2 FQNNGV. V shed 5 bases and J shed 7 bases, with 23 bases lying between them. The CDR3 totals 17 residues. DNA for the CDR3: TGTGCCAGCAGCAGTGGACTGGCGGCCCCCCGGGGCGGGGAGCTGTTTTTT. Its translation: CASSSGLAAPRGGELFF.

V usage is TRBV11-2 and J usage is TRBJ2-2; TRBD2 aligns across 12 bases. Germline loops: CDR1 SGHAT, CDR2 FQNNGV. The J segment lost 5 bases and the V segment lost 4 bases, leaving 5 bases of the junction unmatched. This CDR3 comprises 16 residues. CDR3 sequence: CASSSSGGARTGELFF. The CDR3 DNA sequence: TGTGCCAGCAGCTCTAGCGGGGGGGCTAGGACCGGGGAGCTGTTTTTT.

There are a few counts of this clone. The chain couples TRBV6-4 to TRBJ2-7, with D possibly being TRBD1 (5 bases). V was trimmed by 7 bases and J by 2 bases, leaving 15 bases between them. CDR3 length: 14 amino acids. Germline-derived CDR1 and CDR2 are MRHNA and SNTAGT. The CDR3 protein is CASKPDIGPYEQYF. DNA for the CDR3: TGTGCCAGCAAGCCGGACATCGGTCCCTACGAGCAGTACTTC.

The CDR3 DNA sequence: TGCGCCAGCAGCAGGCGGATGACAGGGGGCGATGGCTACACCTTC. This translates into CASSRRMTGGDGYTF. The rearrangement links TRBV5-1 to TRBJ1-2; 10 bases are a match to TRBD1. Looked up from germline, CDR1 is SGHRS and CDR2 is YFSETQ. The CDR3 length is 15 residues. Trimming removed 4 bases from V and 6 bases from J; junction bases left unmatched: 9.